This record looks at one TCR beta chain sequence and its context. No antigen is known for it. This sample was taken from a study of Ad26.COV2.S vaccination and SARS-CoV-2 variants. About the research overall: Ad26.COV2.S given intramuscularly, once or twice 56 days apart.

Noted treatment: 15 to 20 received Ad26.COV2.S at low or high dose, single or two shots; a few received placebo; per-sample allocation not given. Samples came from day 63 after the first vaccine or placebo injection. In Boston, the donor was an adult between 18-55 years of age. The shot given was an Ad26 vector that makes Wuhan-strain SARS-CoV-2 spike. The table came from immunoSEQ multiplex PCR; TCRdb's copy has only in-frame clones and leaves some out. The sample contains 450,000 to 550,000 clones, about 91% of which appear only once. Trimming stripped 2 bases from V and 3 bases from J, with 8 bases between. The CDR3 length is 13 residues. The V gene's germline CDR1 is SGHRS and CDR2 YFSETQ. Whole-study findings and limits: Breadth of non-spike TCRs did not differ between vaccinees and placebo recipients.

Sequenced material: peripheral blood, taken in a trial of Ad26.COV2.S vaccine versus placebo. The sequence derives from a person aged 18-65 years who received the Ad26.COV2.S COVID-19 vaccine or a placebo. The rearrangement joins TRBV5-1 to TRBJ1-1; TRBD1 might be the D (5 bases). The CDR3 reads CASSFSGDTEAFF. The DNA for the CDR3 is TGCGCCAGCAGCTTCTCGGGGGACACTGAAGCTTTCTTT.